This T cell receptor beta chain originates from a study of identical twins. This clonotype was seen ten or more times. Its specificity is unknown. Study-level points and caveats: A partial confounding effect on zero-insertion analyses could come from invariant MAIT and iNKT cells. Weaker excess twin sharing was observed in beta out-of-frame sequences.

In TCRdb, the 5' RACE reads were re-called with MiXCR into one record per CDR3 protein. Among 400,000 or so distinct CDR3 sequences listed, 9% were seen once. The TCR comes from a woman aged 50 to 60 in good health. What was sequenced was naive T cells sorted from blood.

CDR3 nucleotide sequence: TGTGCCAGCAAGAGGGCCTCTGGGGCCAACGTCCTGACTTTC. It yields the protein CASKRASGANVLTF. This chain connects TRBV12-3 or TRBV12-4 to TRBJ2-6; D is perhaps TRBD2 (5 bases). This CDR3 has 14 amino acids. The V end lost 7 bases, the J end lost 0 bases, and 7 bases lay between the germline ends.